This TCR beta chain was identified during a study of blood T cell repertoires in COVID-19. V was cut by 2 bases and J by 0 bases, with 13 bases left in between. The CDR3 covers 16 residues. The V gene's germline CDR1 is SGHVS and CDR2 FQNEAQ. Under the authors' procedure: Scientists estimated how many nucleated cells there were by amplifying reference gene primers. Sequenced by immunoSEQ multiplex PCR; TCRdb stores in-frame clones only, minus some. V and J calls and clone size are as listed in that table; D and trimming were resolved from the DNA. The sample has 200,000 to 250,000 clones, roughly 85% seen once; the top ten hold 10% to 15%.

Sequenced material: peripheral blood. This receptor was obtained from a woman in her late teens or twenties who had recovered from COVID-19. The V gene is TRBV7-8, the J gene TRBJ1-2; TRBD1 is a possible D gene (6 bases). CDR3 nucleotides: TGTGCCAGCAGCTTACCAGGGGCCCGAGCTAACTATGGCTACACCTTC. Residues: CASSLPGARANYGYTF.